This T cell receptor beta chain was identified in a study of shared clonotypes between healthy human individuals. Whole-study results and caveats: Sequencing of the sorted subsets was shown by rarefaction to be incomplete despite large depth.

Sequencing used immunoSEQ multiplex PCR; TCRdb keeps in-frame clones, though not all of them. The sample consists of 2 million to 2.5 million clones, 95% of them appearing once. Germline assignment: CDR1 SGHRS and CDR2 YFSETQ. The ends were cut back, 3 bases at V and 7 bases at J, with 17 bases in the middle. The CDR3 consists of 14 residues. Concerning this clone itself: Its target is unknown.

All of the donors resided in Nashville, Tennessee, and each was a Caucasian adult. The genes are TRBV5-1 and TRBJ2-7; perhaps TRBD1 as D (6 bases). The sequence was collected from a man aged 18-30 years in good health. The source material was naive CD4+ T cells sorted from blood. The subset is: CD45RA+ positively selected. CDR3 nucleotides: TGCGCCAGCAGCTCGGGACCAGGGGCCCTGGAGCAGTACTTC. The encoded protein is CASSSGPGALEQYF.